This TCR beta chain was sequenced for a study of shared clonotypes between healthy human individuals. All participating donors were Caucasian adults from Nashville, Tennessee. This CDR3 comprises 17 residues. The V gene's germline CDR1 is SGDLS and CDR2 YYNGEE. Unmatched junction bases numbered 5, after V lost 0 bases and J lost 0 bases. Original methodology: ImmunoSEQ supplied junction-only sequences lacking quality scores, so filtering was different. Method: immunoSEQ multiplex PCR; TCRdb's copy keeps in-frame clones and lacks some. That table furnishes V, J and clone size, whereas the DNA furnished D and trimming. The sample lists about 1.1 million clones, 78% seen once, with roughly 0.56% in the top ten.

This rearrangement joins TRBV9 to TRBJ2-1; 8 bases map to TRBD2. This clonotype was obtained from a man aged 18 to 29 in good health. Some clones in this sample may be carry-over from other donors' samples. What was sequenced was memory CD4+ T cells from PBMCs. Subset: CD45RA-negative fraction. The CDR3 region is CASSVAGGRGSYNEQFF. The CDR3 nucleotides read TGTGCCAGCAGCGTAGCGGGAGGGCGAGGCTCCTACAATGAGCAGTTCTTC. The complete variable domain, with remaining parts taken from reference TRBV9 and TRBJ2-1, reads DSGVTQTPKHLITATGQRVTLRCSPRSGDLSVYWYQQSLDQGLQFLIQYYNGEERAKGNILERFSAQQFPDLHSELNLSSLELGDSALYFCASSVAGGRGSYNEQFFGPGTRLTVL.